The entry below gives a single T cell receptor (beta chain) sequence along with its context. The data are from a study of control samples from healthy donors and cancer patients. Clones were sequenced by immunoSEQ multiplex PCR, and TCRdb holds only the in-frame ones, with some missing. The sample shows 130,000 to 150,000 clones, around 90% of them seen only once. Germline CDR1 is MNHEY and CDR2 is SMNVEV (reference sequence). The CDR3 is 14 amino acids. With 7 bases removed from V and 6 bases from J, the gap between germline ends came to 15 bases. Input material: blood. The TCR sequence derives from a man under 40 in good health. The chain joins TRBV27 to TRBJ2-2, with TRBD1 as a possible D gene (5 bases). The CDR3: CASTWGGWAGELFF. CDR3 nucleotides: TGTGCCAGCACCTGGGGCGGTTGGGCCGGGGAGCTGTTTTTT.